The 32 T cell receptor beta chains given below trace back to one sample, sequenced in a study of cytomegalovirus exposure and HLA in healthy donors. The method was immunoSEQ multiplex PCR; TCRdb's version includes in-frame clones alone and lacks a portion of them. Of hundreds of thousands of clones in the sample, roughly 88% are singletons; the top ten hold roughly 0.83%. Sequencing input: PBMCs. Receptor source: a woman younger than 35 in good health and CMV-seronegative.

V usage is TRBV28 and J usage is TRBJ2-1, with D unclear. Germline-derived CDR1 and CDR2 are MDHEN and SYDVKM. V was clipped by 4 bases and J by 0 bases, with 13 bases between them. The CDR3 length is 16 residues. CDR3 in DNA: TGTGCCAGCAGTTCTACTACCTCCAGCTCCTACAATGAGCAGTTCTTC. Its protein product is CASSSTTSSSYNEQFF.

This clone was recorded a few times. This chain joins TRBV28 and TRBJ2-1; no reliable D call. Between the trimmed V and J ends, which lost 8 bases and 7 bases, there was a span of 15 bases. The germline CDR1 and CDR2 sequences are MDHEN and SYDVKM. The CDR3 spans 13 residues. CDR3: CASSSPPSNEQFF. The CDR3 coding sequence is TGTGCCAGCTCTTCCCCCCCTTCTAATGAGCAGTTCTTC.

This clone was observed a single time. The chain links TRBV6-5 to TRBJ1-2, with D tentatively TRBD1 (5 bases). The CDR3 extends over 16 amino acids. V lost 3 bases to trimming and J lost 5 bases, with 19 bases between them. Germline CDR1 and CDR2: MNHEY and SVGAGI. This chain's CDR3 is CASSYSDRTTEYGYTF. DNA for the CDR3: TGTGCCAGCAGTTATTCAGACAGAACGACGGAATATGGCTACACCTTC.

The CDR3 DNA follows: TGCGCCAGCAGCCAAGATAGAGAGCGGGGGTACAATGAGCAGTTCTTC. Its translation is CASSQDRERGYNEQFF. The chain couples TRBV4-1 to TRBJ2-1; 8 bases align to TRBD2. The CDR3 has 16 amino acids. Losses at the gene ends were 0 bases for V and 4 bases for J; bases not matched to a gene: 5. CDR1 is MGHRA and CDR2 is YSYEKL in the germline V gene.

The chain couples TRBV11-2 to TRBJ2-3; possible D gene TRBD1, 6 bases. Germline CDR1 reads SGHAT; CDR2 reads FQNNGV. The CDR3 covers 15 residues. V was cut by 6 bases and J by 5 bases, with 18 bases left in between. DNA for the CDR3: TGTGCCAGCAGAACCACAGGGTCTGGACGAGATACGCAGTATTTT. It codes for CASRTTGSGRDTQYF.

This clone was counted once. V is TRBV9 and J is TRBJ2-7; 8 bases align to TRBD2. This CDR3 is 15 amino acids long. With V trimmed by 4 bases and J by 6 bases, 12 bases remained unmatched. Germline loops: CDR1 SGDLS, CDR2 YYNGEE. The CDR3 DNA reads TGTGCCAGCAGCCCGGGGGGGAGCGGGGTCCTCGAGCAGTACTTC. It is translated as CASSPGGSGVLEQYF.

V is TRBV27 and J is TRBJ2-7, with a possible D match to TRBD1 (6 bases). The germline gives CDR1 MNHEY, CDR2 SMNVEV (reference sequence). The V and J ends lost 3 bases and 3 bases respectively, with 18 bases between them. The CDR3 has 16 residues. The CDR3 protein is CASSFSADRPVYEQYF. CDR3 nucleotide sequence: TGTGCCAGCAGTTTCTCTGCGGACAGACCTGTCTACGAGCAGTACTTC.

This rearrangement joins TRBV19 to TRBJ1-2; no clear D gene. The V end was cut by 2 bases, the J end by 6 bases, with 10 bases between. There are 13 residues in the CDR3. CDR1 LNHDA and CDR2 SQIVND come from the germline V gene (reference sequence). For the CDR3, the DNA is TGTGCCAGTAGTATACGAGGGAGAGATGGCTACACCTTC. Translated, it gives CASSIRGRDGYTF.

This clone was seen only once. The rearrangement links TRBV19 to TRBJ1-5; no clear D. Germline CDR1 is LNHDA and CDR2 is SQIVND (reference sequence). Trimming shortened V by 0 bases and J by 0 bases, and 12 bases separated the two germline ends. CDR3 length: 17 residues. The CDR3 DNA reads TGTGCCAGTAGTATAGACCCCCCCAGGTATAGCAATCAGCCCCAGCATTTT. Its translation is CASSIDPPRYSNQPQHF.

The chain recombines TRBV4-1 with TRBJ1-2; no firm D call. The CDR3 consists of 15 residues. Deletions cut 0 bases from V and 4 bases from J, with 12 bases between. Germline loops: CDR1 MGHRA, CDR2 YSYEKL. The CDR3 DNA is TGCGCCAGCAGCCAAGATGAAGTCGGTATCTATGGCTACACCTTC. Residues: CASSQDEVGIYGYTF.

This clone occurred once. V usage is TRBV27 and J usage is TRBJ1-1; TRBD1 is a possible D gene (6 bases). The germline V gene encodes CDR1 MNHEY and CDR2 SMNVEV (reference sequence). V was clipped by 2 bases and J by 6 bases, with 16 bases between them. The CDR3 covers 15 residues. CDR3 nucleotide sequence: TGTGCCAGCAGTTTACAGCCCGACAGGATATCTGAAGCTTTCTTT. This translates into CASSLQPDRISEAFF.

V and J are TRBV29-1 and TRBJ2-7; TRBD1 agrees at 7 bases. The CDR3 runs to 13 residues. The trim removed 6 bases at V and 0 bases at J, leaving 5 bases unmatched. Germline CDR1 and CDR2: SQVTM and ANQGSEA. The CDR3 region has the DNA TGCAGCGTCACGGGACAGAGCTCCTACGAGCAGTACTTC. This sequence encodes CSVTGQSSYEQYF.

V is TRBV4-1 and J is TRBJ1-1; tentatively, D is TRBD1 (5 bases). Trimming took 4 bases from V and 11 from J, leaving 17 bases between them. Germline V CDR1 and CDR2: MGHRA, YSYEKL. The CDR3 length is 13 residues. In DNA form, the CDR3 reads TGCGCCAGCAGCCCCGGGACCTTTCGGGGGGCTTTCTTT. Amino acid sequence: CASSPGTFRGAFF.

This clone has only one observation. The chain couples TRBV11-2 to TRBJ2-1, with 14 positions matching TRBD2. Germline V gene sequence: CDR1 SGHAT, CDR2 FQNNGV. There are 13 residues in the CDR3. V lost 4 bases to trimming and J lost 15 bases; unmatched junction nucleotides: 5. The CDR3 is CASSSGLAGGLFF. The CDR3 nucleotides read TGTGCCAGCAGCTCAGGACTAGCGGGGGGTCTGTTCTTC.

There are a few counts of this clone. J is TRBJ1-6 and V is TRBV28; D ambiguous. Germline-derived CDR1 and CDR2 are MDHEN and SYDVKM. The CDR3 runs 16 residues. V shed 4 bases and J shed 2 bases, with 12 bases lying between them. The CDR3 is CASSSGWGAYNSPLHF. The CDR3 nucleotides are TGTGCCAGCAGTTCCGGGTGGGGAGCCTATAATTCACCCCTCCACTTT.

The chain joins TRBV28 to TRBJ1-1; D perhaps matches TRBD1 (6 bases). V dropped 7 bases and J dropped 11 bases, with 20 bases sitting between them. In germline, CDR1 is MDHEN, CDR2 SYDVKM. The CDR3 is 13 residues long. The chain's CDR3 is CASKLGGAFEAFF. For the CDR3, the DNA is TGTGCCAGCAAGTTAGGGGGGGCCTTTGAGGCTTTCTTT.

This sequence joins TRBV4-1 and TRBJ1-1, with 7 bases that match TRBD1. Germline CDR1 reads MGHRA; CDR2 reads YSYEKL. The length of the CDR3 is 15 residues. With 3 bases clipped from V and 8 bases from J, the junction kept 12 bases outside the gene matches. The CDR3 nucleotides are TGCGCCAGCAGCCACCTTATGGACAGGCTGGAAGAAGCTTTCTTT. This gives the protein CASSHLMDRLEEAFF.

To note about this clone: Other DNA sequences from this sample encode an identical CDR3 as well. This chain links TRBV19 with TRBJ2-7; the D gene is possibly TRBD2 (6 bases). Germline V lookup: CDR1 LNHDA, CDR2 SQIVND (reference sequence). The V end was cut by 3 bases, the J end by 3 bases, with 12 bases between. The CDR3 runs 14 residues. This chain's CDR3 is CASSIQGGSYEQYF. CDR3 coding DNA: TGTGCCAGTAGTATCCAGGGAGGAAGCTACGAGCAGTACTTC.

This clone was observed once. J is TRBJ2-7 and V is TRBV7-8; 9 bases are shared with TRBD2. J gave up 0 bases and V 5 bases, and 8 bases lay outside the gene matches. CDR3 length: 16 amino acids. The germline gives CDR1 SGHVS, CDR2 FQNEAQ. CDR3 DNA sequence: TGTGCCAGCAGCCCCCCAATAGCGGGGGTCTCCTACGAGCAGTACTTC. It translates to CASSPPIAGVSYEQYF.

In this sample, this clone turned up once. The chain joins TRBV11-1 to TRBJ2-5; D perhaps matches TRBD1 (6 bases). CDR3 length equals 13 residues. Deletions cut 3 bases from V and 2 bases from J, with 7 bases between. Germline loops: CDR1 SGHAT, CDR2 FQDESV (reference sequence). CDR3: CASSFGQQETQYF. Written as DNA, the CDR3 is TGTGCCAGCAGCTTTGGACAGCAAGAGACCCAGTACTTC.

Written as DNA, the CDR3 is TGCGCCAGCAGCTTGGCAAGCAGGGCCCCGCAAGAGACCCAGTACTTC. Protein: CASSLASRAPQETQYF. The genes are TRBV5-1 and TRBJ2-5, with D maybe TRBD1 (5 bases). Germline V gives CDR1 SGHRS, CDR2 YFSETQ. V was cut by 0 bases and J by 2 bases, with 14 bases left in between. The length of the CDR3 is 16 residues.

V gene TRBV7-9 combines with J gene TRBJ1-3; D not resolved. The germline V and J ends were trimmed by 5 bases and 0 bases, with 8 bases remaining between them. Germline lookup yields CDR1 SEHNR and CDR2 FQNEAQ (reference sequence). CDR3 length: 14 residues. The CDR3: CASSQQSSGNTIYF. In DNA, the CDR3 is TGTGCCAGCAGCCAACAGAGCTCTGGAAACACCATATATTTT.

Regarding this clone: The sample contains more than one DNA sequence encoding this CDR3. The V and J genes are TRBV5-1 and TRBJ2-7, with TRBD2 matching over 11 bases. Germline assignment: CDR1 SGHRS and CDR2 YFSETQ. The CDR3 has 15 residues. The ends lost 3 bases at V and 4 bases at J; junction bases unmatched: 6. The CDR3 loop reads CASSSLAGGPYEQYF. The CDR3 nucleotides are TGCGCCAGCAGCTCCTTAGCGGGAGGGCCGTACGAGCAGTACTTC. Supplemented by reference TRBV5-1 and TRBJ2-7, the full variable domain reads KAGVTQTPRYLIKTRGQQVTLSCSPISGHRSVSWYQQTPGQGLQFLFEYFSETQRNKGNFPGRFSGRQFSNSRSEMNVSTLELGDSALYLCASSSLAGGPYEQYFGPGTRLTVT.

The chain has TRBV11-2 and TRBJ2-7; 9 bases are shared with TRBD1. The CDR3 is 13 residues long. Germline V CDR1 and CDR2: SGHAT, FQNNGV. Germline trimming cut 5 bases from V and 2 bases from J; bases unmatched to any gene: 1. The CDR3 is CASSRTGAYEQYF. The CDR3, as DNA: TGTGCCAGCAGCCGGACAGGGGCCTACGAGCAGTACTTC.

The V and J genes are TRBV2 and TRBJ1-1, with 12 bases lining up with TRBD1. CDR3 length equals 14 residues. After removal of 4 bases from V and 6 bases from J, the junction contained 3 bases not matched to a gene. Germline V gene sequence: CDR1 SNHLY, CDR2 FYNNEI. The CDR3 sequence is CASSGDRGRPEAFF. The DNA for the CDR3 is TGTGCCAGCAGTGGGGACAGGGGGCGACCTGAAGCTTTCTTT.

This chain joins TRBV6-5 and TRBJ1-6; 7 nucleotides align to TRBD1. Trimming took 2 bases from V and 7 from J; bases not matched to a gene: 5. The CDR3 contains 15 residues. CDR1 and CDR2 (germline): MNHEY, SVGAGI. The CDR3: CASSYRGQLNSPLHF. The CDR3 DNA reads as TGTGCCAGCAGTTACCGGGGACAGCTAAATTCACCCCTCCACTTT.

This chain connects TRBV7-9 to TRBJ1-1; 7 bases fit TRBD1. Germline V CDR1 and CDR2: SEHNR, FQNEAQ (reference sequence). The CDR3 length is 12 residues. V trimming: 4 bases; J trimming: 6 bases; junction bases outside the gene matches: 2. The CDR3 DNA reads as TGTGCCAGCAGCTCAGGGGGTGCTGAAGCTTTCTTT. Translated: CASSSGGAEAFF. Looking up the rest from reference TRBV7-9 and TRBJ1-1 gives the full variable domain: DTGVSQNPRHKITKRGQNVTFRCDPISEHNRLYWYRQTLGQGPEFLTYFQNEAQLEKSRLLSDRFSAERPKGSFSTLEIQRTEQGDSAMYLCASSSGGAEAFFGQGTRLTVV.

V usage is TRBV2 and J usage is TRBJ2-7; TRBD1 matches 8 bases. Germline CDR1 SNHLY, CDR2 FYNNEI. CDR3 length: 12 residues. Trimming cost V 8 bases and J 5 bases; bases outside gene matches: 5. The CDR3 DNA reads TGTGCCAGCCTGACAGGGGAGGACGAGCAGTACTTC. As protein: CASLTGEDEQYF.

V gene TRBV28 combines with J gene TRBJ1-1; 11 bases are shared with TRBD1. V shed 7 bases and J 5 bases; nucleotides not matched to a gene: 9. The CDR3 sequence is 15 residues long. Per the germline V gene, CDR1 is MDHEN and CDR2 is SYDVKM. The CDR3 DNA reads TGTGCCAGCACCACCTCCGGGACAGGGGGAACTGAAGCTTTCTTT. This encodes CASTTSGTGGTEAFF.

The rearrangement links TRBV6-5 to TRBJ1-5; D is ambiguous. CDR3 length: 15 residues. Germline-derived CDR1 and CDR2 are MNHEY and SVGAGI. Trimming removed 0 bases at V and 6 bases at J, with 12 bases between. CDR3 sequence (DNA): TGTGCCAGCAGTTACTCGACGGCTAGCGGTCAGCCCCAGCATTTT. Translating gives CASSYSTASGQPQHF.

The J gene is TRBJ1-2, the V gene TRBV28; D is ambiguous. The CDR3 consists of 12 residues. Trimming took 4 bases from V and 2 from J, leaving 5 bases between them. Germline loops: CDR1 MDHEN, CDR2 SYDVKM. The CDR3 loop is CASSSENYGYTF. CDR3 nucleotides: TGTGCCAGCAGTTCTGAGAACTATGGCTACACCTTC.

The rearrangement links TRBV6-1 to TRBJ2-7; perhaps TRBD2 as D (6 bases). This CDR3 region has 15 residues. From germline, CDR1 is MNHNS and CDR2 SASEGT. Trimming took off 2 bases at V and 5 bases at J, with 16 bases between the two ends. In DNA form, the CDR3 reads TGTGCCAGCAGTGAACCGGGGGTTAACGCCCACGAGCAGTACTTC. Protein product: CASSEPGVNAHEQYF.